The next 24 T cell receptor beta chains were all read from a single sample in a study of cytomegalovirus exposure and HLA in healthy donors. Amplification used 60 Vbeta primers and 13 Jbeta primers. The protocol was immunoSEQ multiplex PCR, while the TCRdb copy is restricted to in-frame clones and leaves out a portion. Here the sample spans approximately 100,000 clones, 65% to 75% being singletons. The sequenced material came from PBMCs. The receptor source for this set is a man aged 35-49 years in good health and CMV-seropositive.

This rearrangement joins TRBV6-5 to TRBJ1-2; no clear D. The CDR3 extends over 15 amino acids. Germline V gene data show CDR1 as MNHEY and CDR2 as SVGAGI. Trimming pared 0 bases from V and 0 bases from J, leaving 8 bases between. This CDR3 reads CASSYSGSSNYGYTF. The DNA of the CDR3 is TGTGCCAGCAGTTACTCGGGCAGCTCTAACTATGGCTACACCTTC.

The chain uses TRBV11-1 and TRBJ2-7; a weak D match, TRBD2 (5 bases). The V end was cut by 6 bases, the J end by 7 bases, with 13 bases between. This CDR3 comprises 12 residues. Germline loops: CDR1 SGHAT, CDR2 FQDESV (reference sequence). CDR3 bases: TGTGCCAGCAGGAAAGAGACGGGAGAGCAGTACTTC. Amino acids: CASRKETGEQYF.

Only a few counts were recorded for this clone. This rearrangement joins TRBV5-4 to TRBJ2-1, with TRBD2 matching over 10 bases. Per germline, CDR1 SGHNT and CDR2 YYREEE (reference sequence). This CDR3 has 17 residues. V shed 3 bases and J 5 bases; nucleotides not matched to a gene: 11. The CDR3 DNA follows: TGTGCCAGCAGCTCACAGTTAGCGGGAGGACTCCACAATGAGCAGTTCTTC. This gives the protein CASSSQLAGGLHNEQFF.

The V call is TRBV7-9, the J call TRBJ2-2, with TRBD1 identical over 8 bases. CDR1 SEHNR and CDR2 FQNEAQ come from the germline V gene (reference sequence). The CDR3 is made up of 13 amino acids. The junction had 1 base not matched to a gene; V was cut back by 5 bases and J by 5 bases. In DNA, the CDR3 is TGTGCCAGCAGCCGGACAGGGACCGGGGAGCTGTTTTTT. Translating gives CASSRTGTGELFF.

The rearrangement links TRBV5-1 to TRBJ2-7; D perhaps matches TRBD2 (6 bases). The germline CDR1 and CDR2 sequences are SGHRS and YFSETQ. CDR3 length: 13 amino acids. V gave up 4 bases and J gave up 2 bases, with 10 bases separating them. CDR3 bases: TGCGCCAGCAGCCCCGGGAGTACCTACGAGCAGTACTTC. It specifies CASSPGSTYEQYF.

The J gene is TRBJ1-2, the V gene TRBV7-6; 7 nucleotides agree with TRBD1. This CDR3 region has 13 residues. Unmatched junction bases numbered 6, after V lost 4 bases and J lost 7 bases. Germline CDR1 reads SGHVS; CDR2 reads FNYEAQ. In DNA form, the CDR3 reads TGTGCCAGCAGCTCAATGACAGGGCTTGGCTACACCTTC. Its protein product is CASSSMTGLGYTF.

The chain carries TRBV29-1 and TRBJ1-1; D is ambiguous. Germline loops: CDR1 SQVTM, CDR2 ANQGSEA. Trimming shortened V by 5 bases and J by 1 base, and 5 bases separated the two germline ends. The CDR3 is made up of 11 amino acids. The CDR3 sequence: CSVPGNTEAFF. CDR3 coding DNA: TGCAGCGTTCCCGGGAACACTGAAGCTTTCTTT.

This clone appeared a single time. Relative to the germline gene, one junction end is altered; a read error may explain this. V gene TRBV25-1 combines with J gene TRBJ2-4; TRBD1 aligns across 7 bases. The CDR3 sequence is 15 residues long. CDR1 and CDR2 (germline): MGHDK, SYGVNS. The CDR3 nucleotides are TGTGCCAGCAGTAATACCGGGACAGCCGAAAACATTCAGTACTTC. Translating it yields CASSNTGTAENIQYF.

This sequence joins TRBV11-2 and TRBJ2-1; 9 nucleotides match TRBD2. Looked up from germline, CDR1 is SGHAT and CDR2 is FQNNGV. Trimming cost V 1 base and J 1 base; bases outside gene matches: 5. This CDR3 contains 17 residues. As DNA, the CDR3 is TGTGCCAGCAGCTTAGGGGGTAGCGGGAGTTCCTACAATGAGCAGTTCTTC. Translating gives CASSLGGSGSSYNEQFF.

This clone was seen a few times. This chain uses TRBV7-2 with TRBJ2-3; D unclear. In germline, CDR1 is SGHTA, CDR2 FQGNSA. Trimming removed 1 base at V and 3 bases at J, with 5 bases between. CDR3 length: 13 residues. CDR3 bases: TGTGCCAGCAGCTTAGTCCGGACAGATACGCAGTATTTT. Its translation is CASSLVRTDTQYF. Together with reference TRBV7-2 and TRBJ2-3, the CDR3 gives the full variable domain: GAGVSQSPSNKVTEKGKDVELRCDPISGHTALYWYRQSLGQGLEFLIYFQGNSAPDKSGLPSDRFSAERTGGSVSTLTIQRTQQEDSAVYLCASSLVRTDTQYFGPGTRLTVL.

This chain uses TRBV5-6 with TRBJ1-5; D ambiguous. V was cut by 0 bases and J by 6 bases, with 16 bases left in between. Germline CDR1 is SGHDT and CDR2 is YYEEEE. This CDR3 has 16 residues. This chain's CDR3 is CASSLDVIWATQPQHF. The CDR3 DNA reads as TGTGCCAGCAGCTTGGATGTCATTTGGGCAACTCAGCCCCAGCATTTT.

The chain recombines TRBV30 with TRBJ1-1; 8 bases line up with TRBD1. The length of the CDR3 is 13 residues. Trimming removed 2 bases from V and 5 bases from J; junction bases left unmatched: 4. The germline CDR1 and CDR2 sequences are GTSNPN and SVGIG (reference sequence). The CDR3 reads CAWSQQGGTEAFF. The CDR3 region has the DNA TGTGCCTGGAGTCAACAGGGGGGAACTGAAGCTTTCTTT. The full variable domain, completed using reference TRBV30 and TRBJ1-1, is SQTIHQWPATLVQPVGSPLSLECTVEGTSNPNLYWYRQAAGRGLQLLFYSVGIGQISSEVPQNLSASRPQDRQFILSSKKLLLSDSGFYLCAWSQQGGTEAFFGQGTRLTVV.

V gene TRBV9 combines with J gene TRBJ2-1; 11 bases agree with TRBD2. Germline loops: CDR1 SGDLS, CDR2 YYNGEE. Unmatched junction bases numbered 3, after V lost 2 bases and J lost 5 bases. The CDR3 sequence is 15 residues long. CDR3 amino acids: CASSVGLADNNEQFF. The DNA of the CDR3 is TGTGCCAGCAGCGTGGGACTAGCGGACAACAATGAGCAGTTCTTC.

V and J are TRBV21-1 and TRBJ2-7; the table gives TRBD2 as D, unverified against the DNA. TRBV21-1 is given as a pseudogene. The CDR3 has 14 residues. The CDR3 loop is CASSLGEDIYEQYV. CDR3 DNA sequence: TGTGCCAGCAGCTTGGGGGAGGACATCTACGAGCAGTACGTC.

The CDR3, as DNA: TGTGCCTGGAGTGTACAGTCCCGAGAGCAGTTCTTC. This codes for CAWSVQSREQFF. This chain connects TRBV30 to TRBJ2-1; D call uncertain. The CDR3 runs 12 residues. With 0 bases removed from V and 10 bases from J, the gap between germline ends came to 10 bases. Germline CDR1 GTSNPN, CDR2 SVGIG (reference sequence).

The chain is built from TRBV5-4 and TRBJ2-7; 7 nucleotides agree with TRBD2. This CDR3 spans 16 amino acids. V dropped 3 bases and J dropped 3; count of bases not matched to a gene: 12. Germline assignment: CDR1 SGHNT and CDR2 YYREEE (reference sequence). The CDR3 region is CASSSGGGAGLYEQYF. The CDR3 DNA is TGTGCCAGCAGCTCCGGGGGAGGGGCCGGCCTCTACGAGCAGTACTTC.

DNA of the CDR3: TGTGCCAGCAGCTTAGTGGAGGGAAACACCGGGGAGCTGTTTTTT. Protein: CASSLVEGNTGELFF. The chain joins TRBV7-9 to TRBJ2-2; D perhaps matches TRBD2 (6 bases). The V end was cut by 1 base, the J end by 2 bases, with 8 bases between. This CDR3 spans 15 amino acids. Germline assignment: CDR1 SEHNR and CDR2 FQNEAQ (reference sequence).

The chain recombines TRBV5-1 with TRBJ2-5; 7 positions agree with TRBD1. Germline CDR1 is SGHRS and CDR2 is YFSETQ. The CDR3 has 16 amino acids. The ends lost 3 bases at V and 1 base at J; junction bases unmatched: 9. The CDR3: CASSSGQLGAQETQYF. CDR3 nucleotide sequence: TGCGCCAGCAGCTCGGGACAGCTAGGGGCCCAAGAGACCCAGTACTTC.

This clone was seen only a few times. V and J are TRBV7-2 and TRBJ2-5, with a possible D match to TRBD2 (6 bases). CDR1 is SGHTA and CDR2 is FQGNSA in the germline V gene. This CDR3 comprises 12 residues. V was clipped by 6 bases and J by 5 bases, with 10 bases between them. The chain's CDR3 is CASRRAGETQYF. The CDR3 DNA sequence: TGTGCCAGCAGGAGGGCGGGGGAGACCCAGTACTTC.

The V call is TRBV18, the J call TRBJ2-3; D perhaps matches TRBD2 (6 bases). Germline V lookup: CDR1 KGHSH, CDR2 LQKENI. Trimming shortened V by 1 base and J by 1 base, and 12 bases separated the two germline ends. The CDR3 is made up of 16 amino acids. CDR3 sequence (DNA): TGTGCCAGCTCACCACAAGAAGGCGGGGGCACAGATACGCAGTATTTT. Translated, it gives CASSPQEGGGTDTQYF.

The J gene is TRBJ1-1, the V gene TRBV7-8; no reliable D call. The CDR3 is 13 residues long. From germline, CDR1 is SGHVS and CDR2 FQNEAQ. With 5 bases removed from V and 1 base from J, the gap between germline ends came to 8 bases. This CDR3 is CASSLAKNTEAFF. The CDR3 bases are TGTGCCAGCAGCCTGGCAAAGAACACTGAAGCTTTCTTT.

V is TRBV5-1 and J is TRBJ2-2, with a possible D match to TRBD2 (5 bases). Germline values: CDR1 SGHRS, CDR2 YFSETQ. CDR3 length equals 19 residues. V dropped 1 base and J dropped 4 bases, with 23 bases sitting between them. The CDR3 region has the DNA TGCGCCAGCAGCTTGTCCGAAGTGAGAGGGAGTACTAGCACCGGGGAGCTGTTTTTT. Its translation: CASSLSEVRGSTSTGELFF.

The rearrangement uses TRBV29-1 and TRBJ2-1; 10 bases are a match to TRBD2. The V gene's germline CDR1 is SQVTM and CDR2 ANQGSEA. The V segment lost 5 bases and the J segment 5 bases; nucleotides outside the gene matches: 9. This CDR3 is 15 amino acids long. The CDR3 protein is CSVPTGTSENNEQFF. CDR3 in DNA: TGCAGCGTTCCGACCGGGACTAGCGAAAACAATGAGCAGTTCTTC.

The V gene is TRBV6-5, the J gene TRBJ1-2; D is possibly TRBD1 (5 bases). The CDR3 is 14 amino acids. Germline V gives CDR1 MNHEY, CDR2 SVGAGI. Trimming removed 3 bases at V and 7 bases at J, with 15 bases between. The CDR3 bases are TGTGCCAGCAGTTATGCAGGGTCGGAGGGTGGCTACACCTTC. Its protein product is CASSYAGSEGGYTF.